One T cell receptor (beta chain) is described in this entry. The antigen is unknown. Healthy bone marrow donors made up the donors. The CDR3 runs to 17 residues. Germline CDR1 LGHNA, CDR2 YNFKEQ. Germline trimming cut 4 bases from V and 4 bases from J; bases unmatched to any gene: 8. The study ran its PCR with 60 Vbeta and 13 Jbeta primers. Per the original data handling: Roughly 11 million shared chains were among some 80 million unique TCR beta chains counted in a later analysis. Produced via immunoSEQ multiplex PCR; TCRdb's table is partial and in-frame only. From that table come the V and J calls and clone size; the DNA was used to work out D and trimming. The sample has 40,000 or so clones. The data belong to a study of cytomegalovirus exposure and HLA in healthy donors. Whole-study findings and limits: A later analysis, which compared TCR beta chains of equal frequency, found the HLA-associated ones more clonally expanded.

This chain links TRBV4-2 with TRBJ2-7; 15 bases are shared with TRBD2. This clonotype originated in a man under 40 in good health and CMV-seronegative. Material for sequencing was PBMCs. CDR3 DNA: TGTGCCAGCAGCCCTCATAGGACTAGCGGGAGGGTGTACGAGCAGTACTTC. Encoded protein: CASSPHRTSGRVYEQYF.